Listed below are T cell receptor beta chains from one sample, sequenced in a study of blood T cell repertoires in COVID-19. Libraries were prepared by immunoSEQ multiplex PCR; TCRdb keeps only in-frame clonotypes and omits some of them. Among about 210,000 clones listed, approximately 78% were seen once. The specimen was peripheral blood. The receptors stem from a woman aged 40 to 50 with acute or convalescent COVID-19. The CDR3 runs from the conserved cysteine through the conserved F or W. D genes are given only for firm matches. Clone size is not always given. Where it is, it says once, few, many or a class for expanded clones.

d_gene	abundance	j_gene	v_gene	CDR3aa	CDR3nt
TRBD2	few	TRBJ2-2	TRBV6-4	CASSAASGSPGELFF	TGTGCCAGCAGTGCCGCTAGCGGGAGCCCCGGGGAGCTGTTTTTT
TRBD2	few	TRBJ2-1	TRBV13	CASSGTGTSAYNEQFF	TGTGCCAGCAGCGGAACCGGGACTAGCGCCTACAATGAGCAGTTCTTC
TRBD1	-	TRBJ2-5	TRBV9	CASSVEAGGPETQYF	TGTGCCAGCAGCGTAGAGGCAGGGGGTCCGGAGACCCAGTACTTC
-	once	TRBJ1-5	TRBV30	CAWSRAGNQPQHF	TGTGCCTGGAGTAGGGCAGGGAATCAGCCCCAGCATTTT
TRBD2	-	TRBJ2-7	TRBV15	CATISSGLHEQYF	TGTGCCACCATCTCTAGCGGGCTCCACGAGCAGTACTTC
-	-	TRBJ2-1	TRBV30	CAWSVTHEQFF	TGTGCCTGGAGTGTCACACATGAGCAGTTCTTC
-	-	TRBJ2-1	TRBV4-3	CASSYRTGNEQFF	TGCGCCAGCAGCTATCGGACTGGCAATGAGCAGTTCTTC
-	few	TRBJ1-1	TRBV15	CATSQMMNTEAFF	TGTGCCACCAGCCAGATGATGAACACTGAAGCTTTCTTT
-	few	TRBJ2-1	TRBV19	CASSIRQSSYNEQFF	TGTGCCAGTAGTATCAGACAGAGCTCCTACAATGAGCAGTTCTTC
-	-	TRBJ1-2	TRBV6-1	CASSDWVSSLNYGYTF	TGTGCCAGCAGTGATTGGGTCTCTAGCCTTAACTATGGCTACACCTTC
TRBD2	-	TRBJ2-1	TRBV9	CASSVAARLAGVLDEQFF	TGTGCCAGCAGCGTAGCTGCCCGGCTAGCGGGGGTCTTGGATGAGCAGTTCTTC
TRBD1	-	TRBJ2-7	TRBV27	CASSLRGTGAYEQYF	TGTGCCAGCAGTTTGCGGGGGACAGGGGCTTACGAGCAGTACTTC
TRBD1	-	TRBJ2-1	TRBV19	CASSIPGKGAGISYNEQFF	TGTGCCAGTAGTATTCCAGGAAAGGGGGCAGGGATTTCATACAATGAGCAGTTCTTC
TRBD2	-	TRBJ2-1	TRBV13	CASSPSGRSYNEQFF	TGTGCCAGCAGCCCTAGCGGGAGGTCCTACAATGAGCAGTTCTTC
TRBD1	-	TRBJ1-5	TRBV2	CASRLDRGGQPQHF	TGTGCCAGCAGACTTGACAGGGGAGGTCAGCCCCAGCATTTT
TRBD2	-	TRBJ2-7	TRBV11-2	CASTDGLGLYEQYF	TGTGCCAGCACCGACGGACTAGGCCTCTACGAGCAGTACTTC
TRBD2	-	TRBJ2-1	TRBV7-2	CASSSGLAPSSYNEQFF	TGTGCCAGCAGCTCTGGACTAGCCCCGAGCTCCTACAATGAGCAGTTCTTC
-	few	TRBJ1-2	TRBV27	CASSLTANYGYTF	TGTGCCAGCAGTTTGACAGCTAACTATGGCTACACCTTC
-	few	TRBJ1-4	TRBV18	CASSPPEGANEKLFF	TGTGCCAGCTCACCACCGGAGGGAGCTAATGAAAAACTGTTTTTT
-	-	TRBJ1-1	TRBV6-2/TRBV6-3	CASSYVRTEAFF	TGTGCCAGCAGTTACGTTCGGACTGAAGCTTTCTTT
TRBD2	-	TRBJ2-2	TRBV5-1	CASKPKPGGGLAANTGELFF	TGCGCCAGCAAACCCAAACCCGGGGGGGGACTAGCGGCGAACACCGGGGAGCTGTTTTTT